Listed here is a single T cell receptor (beta chain). Its antigen is unknown. Data came from immunoSEQ multiplex PCR; TCRdb stores just in-frame clones and leaves some out. In the table there are some 120,000 clones, roughly 94% of which are singletons. The data originate from a study of siplizumab effects on memory and regulatory T cells. Study outcomes and limitations: Mappable CD4+ clones that were alloreactive averaged roughly 66% Treg-derived with siplizumab versus 25% to 30% in controls.

The CDR3 sequence is 16 residues long. The V gene end was trimmed by 5 bases and the J gene end by 6 bases; junction bases not matched to a gene: 14. Per the germline V gene, CDR1 is SGHTA and CDR2 is FQGTGA. The TCR was taken from a human donor in good health. The sample taken for sequencing was non-Treg CD4+ T cells sorted from blood. The rearrangement joins TRBV7-3 to TRBJ2-3; 7 positions match TRBD2. As DNA, the CDR3 is TGTGCCAGCAGCCAGACTAGCTGGATGGGCGAGGATACGCAGTATTTT. Amino acids: CASSQTSWMGEDTQYF.